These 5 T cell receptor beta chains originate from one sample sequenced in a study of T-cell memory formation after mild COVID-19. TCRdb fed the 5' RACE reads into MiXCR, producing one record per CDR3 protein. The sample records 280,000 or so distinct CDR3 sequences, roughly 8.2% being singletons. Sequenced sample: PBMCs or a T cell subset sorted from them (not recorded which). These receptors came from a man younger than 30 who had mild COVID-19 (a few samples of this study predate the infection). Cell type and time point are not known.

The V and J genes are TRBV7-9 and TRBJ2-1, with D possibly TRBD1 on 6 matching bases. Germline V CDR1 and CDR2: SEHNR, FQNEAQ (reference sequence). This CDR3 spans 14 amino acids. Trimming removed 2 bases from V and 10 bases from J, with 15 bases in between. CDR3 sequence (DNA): TGTGCCAGCAGCTTAACATCAGGGGTACTCGAGCAGTTCTTC. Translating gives CASSLTSGVLEQFF.

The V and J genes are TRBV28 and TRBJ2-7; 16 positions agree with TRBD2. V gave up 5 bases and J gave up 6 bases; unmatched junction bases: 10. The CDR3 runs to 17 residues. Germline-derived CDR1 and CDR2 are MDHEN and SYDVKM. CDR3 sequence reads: CASSPNPGLAGGPEQYV. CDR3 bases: TGTGCCAGCAGTCCCAATCCGGGACTAGCGGGGGGGCCCGAGCAGTACGTC.

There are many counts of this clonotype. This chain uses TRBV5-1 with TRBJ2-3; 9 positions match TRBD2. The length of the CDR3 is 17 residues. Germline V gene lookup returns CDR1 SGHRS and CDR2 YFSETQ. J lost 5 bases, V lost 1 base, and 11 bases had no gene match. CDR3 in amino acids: CASSLTRGGAVVDTQYF. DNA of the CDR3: TGCGCCAGCAGCTTGACCCGCGGGGGGGCGGTTGTAGATACGCAGTATTTT. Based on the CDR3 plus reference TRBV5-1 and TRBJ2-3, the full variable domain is KAGVTQTPRYLIKTRGQQVTLSCSPISGHRSVSWYQQTPGQGLQFLFEYFSETQRNKGNFPGRFSGRQFSNSRSEMNVSTLELGDSALYLCASSLTRGGAVVDTQYFGPGTRLTVL.

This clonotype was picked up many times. The CDR3 protein is CASSIGDSTDTQYF. CDR3 coding DNA: TGCGCCAGCAGCATTGGGGACAGCACAGATACGCAGTATTTT. This chain joins TRBV5-1 and TRBJ2-3; D tentatively reads TRBD1 or TRBD2 (5 bases each). The CDR3 sequence is 14 residues long. CDR1 and CDR2 from the germline V gene are SGHRS and YFSETQ. V was cut by 4 bases and J by 0 bases, with 9 bases left in between.

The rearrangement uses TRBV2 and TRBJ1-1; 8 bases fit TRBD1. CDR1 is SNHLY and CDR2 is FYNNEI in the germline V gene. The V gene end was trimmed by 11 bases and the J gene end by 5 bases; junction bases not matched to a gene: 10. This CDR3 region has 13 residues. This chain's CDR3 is CAAGQGASTEAFF. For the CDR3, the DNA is TGTGCCGCGGGGCAGGGGGCGAGTACTGAAGCTTTCTTT.